The rows below give T cell receptor beta chains drawn from one sample of a study of T cell responses to AZD1222 COVID-19 vaccine. Libraries were prepared by immunoSEQ multiplex PCR; TCRdb keeps only in-frame clonotypes and omits some of them. The repertoire holds about 97,000 clones, with approximately 90% as singletons. The specimen comprised peripheral blood, sampled on day 0 of AZD1222 vaccination. The receptors stem from an adult in good health. Each CDR3 is given with its conserved first and last residue. The order of the fields is V gene, D gene, CDR3 length, J gene, clone size, CDR3 DNA, CDR3 protein. The D gene is left open where the match is weak. The size of a clone is reported for some rows only, either as once, few or many, or as a class for expanded clones.

TRBV5-1	TRBD1	12	TRBJ2-1	NA	TGCGCCAGCAGCTGGACAGGGAATGAGCAGTTCTTC	CASSWTGNEQFF
TRBV12-5	NA	12	TRBJ2-1	NA	TGTGCTAGTGGTAACCTGGGGGTGGGGCAGTTCTTC	CASGNLGVGQFF
TRBV19	NA	13	TRBJ1-5	NA	TGTGCCAGTAGTCTATCTAGCAATCAGCCCCAGCATTTT	CASSLSSNQPQHF
TRBV11-2	NA	15	TRBJ2-2	once	TGTGCCAGCAGCTCGGCGGGGGCGAGCACCGGGGAGCTGTTTTTT	CASSSAGASTGELFF
TRBV5-1	TRBD1	17	TRBJ2-3	NA	TGCGCCAGCAGCTTGGGGACAGGGATGGGATTCGGGGATACGCAGTATTTT	CASSLGTGMGFGDTQYF
TRBV5-1	NA	13	TRBJ1-5	NA	TGCGCCAGCGGAGAGGGAAGGGGTCAGCCCCAGCATTTT	CASGEGRGQPQHF
TRBV2	NA	12	TRBJ1-2	NA	TGTGCCAGCAGTGTAATAGGCTATGGCTACACCTTC	CASSVIGYGYTF
TRBV6-5	TRBD1	15	TRBJ2-2	NA	TGTGCCAGCAGCCGCACAGGGGGCTCGACCGGGGAGCTGTTTTTT	CASSRTGGSTGELFF
TRBV7-9	TRBD2	16	TRBJ2-2	NA	TGTGCCAGCAGCTCCTCGACTAGCGGGGTCAACGGGGAGCTGTTTTTT	CASSSSTSGVNGELFF
TRBV5-1	NA	16	TRBJ1-6	few	TGCGCCAGCAGCCTTCAAACAAGCTCCTATAATTCACCCCTCCACTTT	CASSLQTSSYNSPLHF
TRBV10-1	NA	13	TRBJ1-1	NA	TGCGCCAGCAGTGGACACCTTAACACTGAAGCTTTCTTT	CASSGHLNTEAFF
TRBV5-1	TRBD1	17	TRBJ1-1	NA	TGCGCCAGCAGCGCGCCGAGGGGGCGGGAGCTGAACACTGAAGCTTTCTTT	CASSAPRGRELNTEAFF
TRBV5-1	NA	14	TRBJ1-1	NA	TGCGCCAGCAGCTTGGAGGTGGGGAACACTGAAGCTTTCTTT	CASSLEVGNTEAFF
TRBV28	NA	12	TRBJ1-4	NA	TGTGCCAGCAGTCTCGATGGCAGGAAACTGTTTTTT	CASSLDGRKLFF
TRBV30	NA	13	TRBJ1-2	NA	TGTGCCTGGAGTATTCAGGGCGGCTATGGCTACACCTTC	CAWSIQGGYGYTF
TRBV7-2	NA	14	TRBJ1-6	NA	TGTGCCAGCAGCCTTATAAAAGGCAATTCACCCCTCCACTTT	CASSLIKGNSPLHF
TRBV18	NA	15	TRBJ1-1	NA	TGTGCCAGCTCACCATCAGGGGCCTTAAACACTGAAGCTTTCTTT	CASSPSGALNTEAFF
TRBV27	NA	14	TRBJ2-7	NA	TGTGCCAGCAGTTTATCGCCACACTCCTACGAGCAGTACTTC	CASSLSPHSYEQYF
TRBV5-1	TRBD1	14	TRBJ1-2	once	TGCGCCAGCAGCCCGGACAGGGGAACGGGCGGCTACACCTTC	CASSPDRGTGGYTF
TRBV5-4	TRBD1	15	TRBJ2-3	NA	TGTGCCAGCAGCGGGACAGGGGGAGGCACAGATACGCAGTATTTT	CASSGTGGGTDTQYF
TRBV30	TRBD1	14	TRBJ2-7	NA	TGTGCCTGGAGTGCCTACAGGGGGACCTACGAGCAGTACTTC	CAWSAYRGTYEQYF
TRBV2	TRBD2	14	TRBJ2-5	NA	TGTGCCAGCAGTGGTCAGCGGGGGGACGAGACCCAGTACTTC	CASSGQRGDETQYF
TRBV5-1	NA	14	TRBJ1-6	NA	TGCGCCAGCAGCTTGGCGGGGGTCAATTCACCCCTCCACTTT	CASSLAGVNSPLHF
TRBV13	TRBD1	15	TRBJ1-1	NA	TGTGCCAGCAGCTTAGGGGACAGGGACGCCACTGAAGCTTTCTTT	CASSLGDRDATEAFF
TRBV3-1/TRBV3-2	TRBD2	15	TRBJ2-3	NA	TGTGCCAGCAGCCAACCCGGGACTAGGACAGATACGCAGTATTTT	CASSQPGTRTDTQYF
TRBV25-1	NA	14	TRBJ2-7	once	TGTGCCAGCAGTGAATCTGGCAGGGCCTACGAGCAGTACTTC	CASSESGRAYEQYF
TRBV12-3/TRBV12-4	NA	11	TRBJ1-5	NA	TGTGCCAGCAGTTTTGGGGGGCCCCAGCATTTT	CASSFGGPQHF
TRBV7-9	NA	14	TRBJ1-1	NA	TGTGCCAGCAGCGCTCAGGGGACCCACACTGAAGCTTTCTTT	CASSAQGTHTEAFF
TRBV5-1	NA	13	TRBJ1-1	NA	TGCGCCAGCAGCTGGACCACGGGGACCGGGGCTTTCTTT	CASSWTTGTGAFF
TRBV2	NA	13	TRBJ1-5	NA	TGTGCCAGCAGTTTAGGACCTATTCAGCCCCAGCATTTT	CASSLGPIQPQHF
TRBV5-4	TRBD1	15	TRBJ2-7	NA	TGTGCCAGCAGCTTGTCGGGACAGGGGGGTTACGAGCAGTACTTC	CASSLSGQGGYEQYF
TRBV4-3	NA	13	TRBJ1-2	NA	TGCGCCAGCAGCCAAGATCGGAGGTATGGCTACACCTTC	CASSQDRRYGYTF
TRBV30	NA	13	TRBJ1-4	once	TGTGCCTGGAGTGTTTCGGTTTACGAAAAACTGTTTTTT	CAWSVSVYEKLFF
TRBV11-2	NA	13	TRBJ1-5	NA	TGTGCCAGCAGCTTAGAGCAGGGGCTGCCCCAGCATTTT	CASSLEQGLPQHF